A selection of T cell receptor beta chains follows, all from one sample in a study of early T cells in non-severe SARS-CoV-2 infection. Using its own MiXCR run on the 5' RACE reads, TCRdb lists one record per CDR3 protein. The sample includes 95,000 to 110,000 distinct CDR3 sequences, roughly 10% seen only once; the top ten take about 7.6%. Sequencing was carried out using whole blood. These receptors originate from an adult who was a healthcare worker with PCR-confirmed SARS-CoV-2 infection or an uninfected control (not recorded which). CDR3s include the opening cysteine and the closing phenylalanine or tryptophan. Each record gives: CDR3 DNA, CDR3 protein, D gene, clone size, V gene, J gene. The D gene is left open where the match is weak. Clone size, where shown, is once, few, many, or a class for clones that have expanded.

CDR3nt: TGTGCCAGCAGCGAAAGGGACAGGGGCAATTACAATGAGCAGTTCTTC; CDR3aa: CASSERDRGNYNEQFF; d_gene: TRBD1; abundance: .; v_gene: TRBV7-9; j_gene: TRBJ2-1
CDR3nt: TGTGCCAGCAGCCCAGCCGGGGGTACGGGCTACGAGCAGTACTTC; CDR3aa: CASSPAGGTGYEQYF; d_gene: .; abundance: many; v_gene: TRBV7-2; j_gene: TRBJ2-7
CDR3nt: TGTGCCAGCAGTGAGAGAACAGGGAGAAACATTCAGTACTTC; CDR3aa: CASSERTGRNIQYF; d_gene: .; abundance: many; v_gene: TRBV2; j_gene: TRBJ2-4
CDR3nt: TGTGCCAGCAGTGATTCACAGGGCTCTGGTAAAAAACTGTTTTTT; CDR3aa: CASSDSQGSGKKLFF; d_gene: .; abundance: many; v_gene: TRBV25-1; j_gene: TRBJ1-4
CDR3nt: TGTGCCAGCAGCCTTCTTCTTAGCGGCCCCGGGGAGCTGTTTTTT; CDR3aa: CASSLLLSGPGELFF; d_gene: .; abundance: few; v_gene: TRBV7-6; j_gene: TRBJ2-2
CDR3nt: TGTGCCAGCAGCCGGGGACTCGACACAGATACGCAGTATTTT; CDR3aa: CASSRGLDTDTQYF; d_gene: .; abundance: .; v_gene: TRBV3-1; j_gene: TRBJ2-3
CDR3nt: TGTGCCAGCAGACCAGGGTCGGGACAGACTTATAGCTCCTACGAGCAGTACTTC; CDR3aa: CASRPGSGQTYSSYEQYF; d_gene: TRBD1; abundance: many; v_gene: TRBV12-3/TRBV12-4; j_gene: TRBJ2-7
CDR3nt: TGTGCCAGCAGCCCGGAGAAAATCTACGAGCAGTACTTC; CDR3aa: CASSPEKIYEQYF; d_gene: .; abundance: many; v_gene: TRBV12-3/TRBV12-4; j_gene: TRBJ2-7
CDR3nt: TGTGCCAGCAGTACCCAGGGAGGGCCCGGCTACACCTTC; CDR3aa: CASSTQGGPGYTF; d_gene: .; abundance: few; v_gene: TRBV6-6; j_gene: TRBJ1-2
CDR3nt: TGCAGTGCTAGCGCCTCCGAATTGACTGAAGCTTTCTTT; CDR3aa: CSASASELTEAFF; d_gene: .; abundance: .; v_gene: TRBV20-1; j_gene: TRBJ1-1
CDR3nt: TGTGCCAGTAGTAGACTGACACCCGGGACAGAAAGAACCGGGGAGCTGTTTTTT; CDR3aa: CASSRLTPGTERTGELFF; d_gene: TRBD1; abundance: many; v_gene: TRBV19; j_gene: TRBJ2-2
CDR3nt: TGTGCCAGCAGTTACTCGAGAGGGACACTGAACACTGAAGCTTTCTTT; CDR3aa: CASSYSRGTLNTEAFF; d_gene: .; abundance: many; v_gene: TRBV6-5; j_gene: TRBJ1-1
CDR3nt: TGTGCCAGCAGGGACGACGGCAACACTGAAGCTTTCTTT; CDR3aa: CASRDDGNTEAFF; d_gene: .; abundance: .; v_gene: TRBV7-9; j_gene: TRBJ1-1
CDR3nt: TGTGCCAGCAGGTCTAGTATAGATACGCAGTATTTT; CDR3aa: CASRSSIDTQYF; d_gene: .; abundance: few; v_gene: TRBV7-2; j_gene: TRBJ2-3
CDR3nt: TGTGCCAGCAGAAACCCGGGACAGTCCTACAATGAGCAGTTCTTC; CDR3aa: CASRNPGQSYNEQFF; d_gene: TRBD1; abundance: many; v_gene: TRBV12-3/TRBV12-4; j_gene: TRBJ2-1
CDR3nt: TGTGCCAGCAGTTCCCGGGACAGGGCCGAGCAGTACTTC; CDR3aa: CASSSRDRAEQYF; d_gene: TRBD1; abundance: many; v_gene: TRBV28; j_gene: TRBJ2-7